This T cell receptor beta chain was documented in a study of shared clonotypes between healthy human individuals. In the study overall: Donors, aged 18 to 49, were two women and a few men.

This clone appeared a few times. Its antigen remains unidentified. Naivety among CD8 cells was defined by CD45RO negativity and positive CCR7 selection, thereby excluding terminally differentiated effector memory CD45RA+ cells. Overall study findings and caveats: Among donors, the sharing of clonotypes was expected to be influenced by sequencing depth. Blood was the sole source, and tissue repertoires probably differ. Larger richness was generally estimated for naive than memory subsets.

The table came from immunoSEQ multiplex PCR; TCRdb's copy has only in-frame clones and leaves some out. This table holds more than 2 million clones, 93% found once. Trimming left V 8 bases short and J 5 bases short, with 13 bases between. The CDR3 spans 13 residues. Germline lookup yields CDR1 ENHRY and CDR2 SYGVKD. The chain joins TRBV10-3 to TRBJ1-5; no definite D call. The sequence derives from a man between 18 and 29 years old in good health. Some clones in this sample may be carry-over from other donors' samples. Sample: naive CD8+ T cells from PBMCs. CDR3 coding DNA: TGTGCCATCGCAGTTGGGGTCTATCAGCCCCAGCATTTT. It codes for CAIAVGVYQPQHF.